A single sample is the source of the 24 T cell receptor beta chains below, sequenced in a study of blood T cell repertoires in COVID-19. Profiling relied on immunoSEQ multiplex PCR, and the TCRdb table lists in-frame clones only, not all of them. The top ten hold about 2.5% of the sample, which has around 260,000 clones, 87% seen once. Input material: peripheral blood. Receptor source: a woman aged 50 to 60 with acute or convalescent COVID-19.

This clone was counted a few times. The V and J genes are TRBV11-2 and TRBJ2-7, with 7 bases that match TRBD1. CDR1 and CDR2 from the germline V gene are SGHAT and FQNNGV. CDR3 length equals 17 residues. The V segment lost 2 bases and the J segment 2 bases; nucleotides outside the gene matches: 12. The CDR3 DNA follows: TGTGCCAGCAGCTTACCCTCGGTCAGGGACAGTACCTACGAGCAGTACTTC. It specifies CASSLPSVRDSTYEQYF.

Written as DNA, the CDR3 is TGTGCCAGCAGCCAAATGGGACTAGCGGGGGACAATGAGCAGTTCTTC. Translated, it gives CASSQMGLAGDNEQFF. The chain uses TRBV4-2 and TRBJ2-1, with 14 bases that match TRBD2. With V trimmed by 2 bases and J by 5 bases, 2 bases remained unmatched. The CDR3 has 16 amino acids. Germline assignment: CDR1 LGHNA and CDR2 YNFKEQ.

This chain's CDR3 is CAISERGSLQPQHF. CDR3 coding DNA: TGTGCCATCAGTGAAAGAGGGTCTCTCCAGCCCCAGCATTTT. This sequence joins TRBV10-3 and TRBJ1-5; D gene uncertain. The CDR3 covers 14 residues. The V end was cut by 3 bases, the J end by 7 bases, with 13 bases between. The germline V gene has CDR1 ENHRY and CDR2 SYGVKD.

This chain uses TRBV6-5 with TRBJ1-1; 9 nucleotides agree with TRBD1. V trimming: 6 bases; J trimming: 1 base; junction bases outside the gene matches: 6. Germline V gives CDR1 MNHEY, CDR2 SVGAGI. CDR3 length equals 15 residues. CDR3 region: CASSGQGLANTEAFF. In DNA form, the CDR3 reads TGTGCCAGCAGCGGACAGGGGTTAGCGAACACTGAAGCTTTCTTT.

The rearrangement uses TRBV5-1 and TRBJ2-7, with TRBD1 matching over 12 bases. The CDR3 spans 14 residues. V shed 3 bases and J 7 bases; nucleotides not matched to a gene: 5. The V gene's germline CDR1 is SGHRS and CDR2 YFSETQ. CDR3: CASSSGQGAGEQYF. For the CDR3, the DNA is TGCGCCAGCAGCTCGGGACAGGGGGCCGGAGAGCAGTACTTC.

V usage is TRBV25-1 and J usage is TRBJ2-7; 9 nucleotides match TRBD1. In germline, CDR1 is MGHDK, CDR2 SYGVNS. Trimming cost V 8 bases and J 3 bases; bases outside gene matches: 14. The CDR3 covers 16 residues. The CDR3 DNA follows: TGTGCCAGCGCTAAACGAACCGGGACAGGGCTCTACGAGCAGTACTTC. Encoded protein: CASAKRTGTGLYEQYF.

This rearrangement joins TRBV24-1 to TRBJ2-1, with 11 bases lining up with TRBD2. The V and J ends lost 5 bases and 7 bases, in that order; junction bases with no gene match: 9. The CDR3 extends over 16 amino acids. Germline V gene data show CDR1 as KGHDR and CDR2 as SFDVKD. The chain's CDR3 is CATSVILAGGGNEQFF. CDR3 bases: TGTGCCACCAGTGTAATTCTAGCGGGAGGTGGAAATGAGCAGTTCTTC.

This clone came up a few times. This chain uses TRBV5-1 with TRBJ1-1; TRBD1 is a possible D gene (5 bases). The germline V gene has CDR1 SGHRS and CDR2 YFSETQ. The CDR3 is 13 residues long. The V and J ends lost 4 bases and 5 bases respectively, with 12 bases between them. CDR3 region: CASSTQGLTEAFF. The CDR3 coding sequence is TGCGCCAGCAGCACCCAGGGATTGACTGAAGCTTTCTTT.

Only one count was recorded for this clone. The chain employs TRBV7-8 and TRBJ2-3, with D unresolved. There are 12 residues in the CDR3. Trimming left V 5 bases short and J 6 bases short, with 9 bases between. The germline gives CDR1 SGHVS, CDR2 FQNEAQ. The CDR3 loop is CASSLRSDTQYF. The DNA of the CDR3 is TGTGCCAGCAGCCTCAGGTCCGATACGCAGTATTTT. The entire variable domain, with the rest obtained from reference TRBV7-8 and TRBJ2-3, is as follows: GAGVSQSPRYKVAKRGQDVALRCDPISGHVSLFWYQQALGQGPEFLTYFQNEAQLDKSGLPSDRFFAERPEGSVSTLKIQRTQQEDSAVYLCASSLRSDTQYFGPGTRLTVL.

The CDR3 bases are TGTGCCAGCAGTGAGCGGTTGGGGAACACTGAAGCTTTCTTT. This translates into CASSERLGNTEAFF. J is TRBJ1-1 and V is TRBV2; no clear D. Trimming removed 3 bases at V and 1 base at J, with 9 bases between. This CDR3 has 14 amino acids. In germline, CDR1 is SNHLY, CDR2 FYNNEI.

The chain combines TRBV10-3 with TRBJ1-2; D possibly corresponds to TRBD1 (6 bases). The germline V gene has CDR1 ENHRY and CDR2 SYGVKD. Trimming cost V 0 bases and J 3 bases, with 14 bases left between them. The CDR3 has 16 residues. The CDR3 reads CAISESGRDTDYGYTF. CDR3 bases: TGTGCCATCAGTGAGTCGGGTAGGGACACGGACTATGGCTACACCTTC.

V is TRBV27 and J is TRBJ1-5; 7 bases map to TRBD1. This CDR3 is built from 17 residues. With 5 bases clipped from V and 0 bases from J, the junction kept 10 bases outside the gene matches. Germline loops: CDR1 MNHEY, CDR2 SMNVEV (reference sequence). The CDR3 protein is CASSLYRGPYSNQPQHF. CDR3 DNA sequence: TGTGCCAGCAGTCTGTACAGGGGCCCTTATAGCAATCAGCCCCAGCATTTT.

This rearrangement joins TRBV18 to TRBJ2-1; 11 bases match TRBD1. Germline V CDR1 and CDR2: KGHSH, LQKENI. The CDR3 runs to 16 residues. V lost 0 bases and J lost 7; bases outside the gene matches: 5. CDR3 sequence (DNA): TGTGCCAGCTCACCACCAGGACAGGGGGCAGGAAATGAGCAGTTCTTC. This sequence encodes CASSPPGQGAGNEQFF.

This clone was seen only once. The CDR3 sequence: CASSPRQGLNQPQHF. CDR3 bases: TGTGCCAGCTCACCGAGACAGGGCCTCAATCAGCCCCAGCATTTT. The chain has TRBV18 and TRBJ1-5, with 7 positions matching TRBD1. V lost 3 bases and J lost 3; bases outside the gene matches: 5. Germline CDR1 and CDR2: KGHSH and LQKENI. The CDR3 length is 15 residues. The entire variable domain, with the rest obtained from reference TRBV18 and TRBJ1-5, is as follows: NAGVMQNPRHLVRRRGQEARLRCSPMKGHSHVYWYRQLPEEGLKFMVYLQKENIIDESGMPKERFSAEFPKEGPSILRIQQVVRGDSAAYFCASSPRQGLNQPQHFGDGTRLSIL.

This sequence joins TRBV7-9 and TRBJ1-1; D possibly corresponds to TRBD1 (5 bases). The CDR3 totals 13 residues. From germline, CDR1 is SEHNR and CDR2 FQNEAQ (reference sequence). V was shortened by 6 bases and J by 3 bases, with 11 bases between the two germline ends. CDR3 bases: TGTGCCAGCAGTCGGACGGGGGACACTGAAGCTTTCTTT. This gives the protein CASSRTGDTEAFF. The complete variable domain, with remaining parts taken from reference TRBV7-9 and TRBJ1-1, reads DTGVSQNPRHKITKRGQNVTFRCDPISEHNRLYWYRQTLGQGPEFLTYFQNEAQLEKSRLLSDRFSAERPKGSFSTLEIQRTEQGDSAMYLCASSRTGDTEAFFGQGTRLTVV.

This chain links TRBV19 with TRBJ1-5; TRBD1 matches 7 bases. CDR3 length: 14 amino acids. The germline CDR1 and CDR2 sequences are LNHDA and SQIVND (reference sequence). J was trimmed by 9 bases and V by 4 bases; bases with no gene match: 9. The CDR3 sequence is CASSTGQLSVPQHF. The CDR3 nucleotides are TGTGCCAGTAGTACGGGACAGCTATCAGTGCCCCAGCATTTT.

This rearrangement joins TRBV11-2 to TRBJ2-3; the D gene is possibly TRBD2 (5 bases). There are 14 residues in the CDR3. Trimming took off 1 base at V and 5 bases at J, with 10 bases between the two ends. CDR1 is SGHAT and CDR2 is FQNNGV in the germline V gene. CDR3 DNA: TGTGCCAGCAGCTTAGCGGCACGGGGAGATACGCAGTATTTT. Protein: CASSLAARGDTQYF.

This chain links TRBV5-4 with TRBJ2-5; 16 positions match TRBD2. The V gene end was trimmed by 3 bases and the J gene end by 5 bases; junction bases not matched to a gene: 7. This CDR3 has 17 residues. CDR1 and CDR2 from the germline V gene are SGHNT and YYREEE (reference sequence). CDR3 bases: TGTGCCAGCAGCTGGCCGGGACTAGCGGGAGGGCGTGAGACCCAGTACTTC. Its translation: CASSWPGLAGGRETQYF.

The V gene is TRBV7-3, the J gene TRBJ2-3; 13 nucleotides line up with TRBD2. The V segment lost 5 bases and the J segment 5 bases; nucleotides outside the gene matches: 4. The CDR3 totals 15 residues. The germline V gene has CDR1 SGHTA and CDR2 FQGTGA. The CDR3 loop is CASSRTSGSVDTQYF. CDR3 DNA sequence: TGTGCCAGCAGCCGGACTAGCGGGAGCGTAGATACGCAGTATTTT.

V usage is TRBV19 and J usage is TRBJ2-1; 8 bases match TRBD1. V lost 2 bases to trimming and J lost 6 bases; unmatched junction nucleotides: 6. The CDR3 runs 15 residues. CDR1 is LNHDA and CDR2 is SQIVND in the germline V gene (reference sequence). CDR3 coding DNA: TGTGCCAGTAGTATATGGACAGGGCCTGCCAATGAGCAGTTCTTC. Translating gives CASSIWTGPANEQFF. Complete variable domain (other parts from reference TRBV19 and TRBJ2-1): DGGITQSPKYLFRKEGQNVTLSCEQNLNHDAMYWYRQDPGQGLRLIYYSQIVNDFQKGDIAEGYSVSREKKESFPLTVTSAQKNPTAFYLCASSIWTGPANEQFFGPGTRLTVL.

This chain links TRBV6-5 with TRBJ2-4, with TRBD1 matching 11 bases. Trimming at V came to 8 bases and at J to 0 bases, leaving 3 bases not matched to a gene. There are 15 residues in the CDR3. Germline V gives CDR1 MNHEY, CDR2 SVGAGI. The CDR3 sequence: CASRDRGIAKNIQYF. CDR3 in DNA: TGTGCCAGCCGGGACAGGGGGATAGCCAAAAACATTCAGTACTTC.

The table lists this clone with a few counts. V and J are TRBV7-2 and TRBJ1-5; 9 bases line up with TRBD1. The CDR3 loop spans 16 amino acids. The germline V gene encodes CDR1 SGHTA and CDR2 FQGNSA. V was clipped by 5 bases and J by 0 bases; unmatched bases: 5. The CDR3 DNA reads TGTGCCAGCAGCCCACAGGGGGCGTATAGCAATCAGCCCCAGCATTTT. Protein sequence: CASSPQGAYSNQPQHF.

The chain is built from TRBV13 and TRBJ1-2, with TRBD1 as a possible D gene (5 bases). With 0 bases removed from V and 4 bases from J, the gap between germline ends came to 9 bases. The germline CDR1 and CDR2 sequences are PRHDT and FYEKMQ (reference sequence). CDR3 length: 14 amino acids. The CDR3 region is CASSLGQGSYGYTF. In DNA, the CDR3 is TGTGCCAGCAGCTTAGGGCAGGGCTCCTATGGCTACACCTTC.

This chain links TRBV9 with TRBJ1-4; TRBD1 agrees at 9 bases. This CDR3 spans 15 amino acids. From germline, CDR1 is SGDLS and CDR2 YYNGEE. With V trimmed by 4 bases and J by 8 bases, 9 bases remained unmatched. The CDR3 is CASSKIQGAGEKLFF. CDR3 sequence (DNA): TGTGCCAGCAGCAAGATACAGGGGGCAGGGGAAAAACTGTTTTTT.